The T cell receptor beta chain described here comes from a study of T cell clonotyping in hematopoietic cell transplantation. Produced via immunoSEQ multiplex PCR; TCRdb's table is partial and in-frame only. Among tens of thousands of clones listed, 85% were seen once. V lost 0 bases and J 2 bases, leaving 11 bases between the germline ends. The CDR3 extends over 15 amino acids. The germline V gene has CDR1 SGHDT and CDR2 YYEEEE. The time point denotes: recipient sample about 28 days before transplant, after cytoreduction. Sequences were derived from peripheral blood mononuclear cells, sampled before stem cell transplant. The chain joins TRBV5-6 to TRBJ1-1, with D perhaps TRBD1 (5 bases). This TCR was recovered from a man aged 60-69 years with acute myeloid leukemia. Some clones in this sample may be carry-over from other donors' samples. The CDR3 sequence: CASSLAGRINTEAFF. The CDR3 bases are TGTGCCAGCAGCTTGGCGGGACGGATAAACACTGAAGCTTTCTTT.